This T cell receptor beta chain was retrieved from a study of cytomegalovirus exposure and HLA in healthy donors (dated by TCRdb to 2015 to 2018). General notes on the study: An earlier analysis of 550 to 700 of the donors reported 250 to 350 Gb of sequence data and more than 90 million unique TCR beta sequences from about 180 million T cells. Around 320 gigabases of sequencing data and tens of millions of unique TCR sequences were included in an early release covering 500 to 750 HLA-typed donors. Of the roughly 400 genotyped donors, 75% to 85% were placed in the genetic ancestry cluster associated with self-reported Caucasian donors. The study was designed to test whether signatures of past pathogen exposure could be identified by cataloging public T cell receptors. The study used immunosequencing to profile the T cell repertoires of around 600 subjects and linked those repertoires to cytomegalovirus serostatus. Along with the approximately 700-subject first cohort, a separate validation cohort of over a hundred different subjects was used. To predict cytomegalovirus infection status, the study combined high-throughput TCR immunosequencing, statistical association of individual TCRs with disease status, and machine learning. A later analysis re-examined previously published TCR beta repertoires from just over 650 donors and added high-resolution HLA genotyping to investigate patterns of TCR occurrence. In the later analysis, no new phenotypic data were used to find candidate immune exposures; instead, reliance was placed on TCR beta sequences and their occurrence across donors. To decide whether each TCR beta V gene segment behaved as functional or pseudogenic, an earlier analysis of fewer than 750 of the donors relied on high-throughput TCR beta sequencing. Donor age, sex, ethnicity and CMV serostatus were compiled alongside the repertoire data. In a later genetic analysis, genome-wide SNP genotypes for about 55% of the roughly 700 donors were used, and that subset was treated as a discovery cohort. All discovery cohort repertoires had been generated on a single sequencing platform. HLA typing covered class I and class II loci at four-digit resolution. Typing coverage varied by locus: about 629-640 donors for A, B, C, DRB1 and DQB1; some 520 for DQA1; about 600 for DPA1; more than 450 for DPB1. Because of strong linkage in the cohort, five DR-DQ haplotypes were treated as single units for association and clustering. On average, roughly 240,000 unique TCR beta nucleotide sequences were sequenced per donor among some 430 genotyped donors of the cohort, with roughly 20% of those sequences being non-productive. Study-wide conclusions, independent of this receptor: This cohort had only TCR beta chains sequenced, and the lack of alpha or paired-chain data limited which features could be detected. Because HLA typing was unavailable for some donors at each locus, only the typed subset was used in association tests. In a later analysis, several top co-occurrence clusters were reported to appear linked to parvovirus B19, influenza, CMV and Epstein-Barr virus. The study listed 164 TCR beta chains as associated with cytomegalovirus. The presence/absence analyses assumed that sequencing depth was roughly uniform across donors, and that assumption may not be true. In an earlier analysis of several hundred of the donors, most TCR beta V segments were observed in productive rearrangements about 90% or about 30% of the time, broadly matching IMGT annotations. A later genetic analysis reported fewer N-insertions in productive TCRs among donors in an Asian-associated ancestry cluster than the roughly 620-donor mean. An association between a missense DCLRE1C variant and V-gene and J-gene trimming of TCR beta chains was found in a later genetic analysis and replicated in an independent cohort. According to a later analysis, most CMV-associated TCR beta chains appeared to be HLA-restricted, and the HLA associations seemed to be driven largely by CMV exposure. While some public TCRs were present in many individuals, most TCR sequences turned up only very rarely across donors. Linkage disequilibrium might explain the correlated functional status among segregating V segments, but an unknown experimental factor could not be ruled out. Assigning TCR associations to individual alleles was difficult when HLA alleles, especially DR and DQ, strongly co-occurred. A later analysis associated roughly 17,000 TCR beta sequences with specific HLA alleles at a false discovery rate of 0.05. In a later analysis, TCR association rates were found to vary across HLA loci, with the most associated TCRs seen for DRB1 alleles and the fewest for HLA-C alleles. A few of the identified cytomegalovirus-associated TCR beta chains were confirmed in vitro to be specific for cytomegalovirus antigens. It was suggested by the authors that the approach could potentially be generalized to other disease states and immunological phenotypes. A further reported finding was that TCR beta sequences accurately predicted the HLA-A and HLA-B alleles for most subjects in the first cohort. In a later analysis, HLA-associated TCR beta chains showed more clonal expansion and lower generation probabilities than non-associated chains that were equally common. A cluster of highly shared sequence variants was judged likely to represent a technical artifact of the sequencing pipeline. In both the original and validation cohorts, the classifier was reported to diagnose cytomegalovirus status with high specificity and sensitivity. The only immune exposure information available for the cohort was CMV serostatus. Fewer than 20 rarely observed V segments, including chromosome 9 orphons, were excluded from the earlier analysis of about 500 of the donors because counts were too low.

The library was built by means of the immunoSEQ multiplex PCR assay. A mixture of 60 forward primers for TCR Vbeta segments and 13 reverse primers for TCR Jbeta segments was used in the multiplex PCR. The CDR3 region of rearranged TCR beta genes was amplified from genomic DNA with a multiplex PCR assay. The Illumina HiSeq System was used to sequence the amplified TCR beta libraries as 87-base-pair reads. The paper's processing steps were these. A later analysis counted approximately 84 million unique TCR beta chains across the roughly 700 repertoires, and roughly 11 million of these chains were shared by at least two donors. To remove PCR and sequencing errors, raw reads were error-corrected and collapsed into unique sequences using a nearest-neighbor algorithm that merged closely related sequences. V, D and J gene segments were assigned by aligning CDR3 sequences to IMGT reference sequences. For a sequence to be retained, a match of at least six nucleotides was required to both a V gene segment and a J gene segment. Rearrangements were called productive when the CDR3 lacked stop codons and stayed in frame with V and J; all others were non-productive. CDR3 was defined by IMGT convention, running from the second conserved V-encoded cysteine to the conserved J-encoded phenylalanine. The earlier analysis of about 590 of the donors excluded sequences that lacked an unambiguous match to a single V gene segment. In an earlier analysis of a few hundred of the donors, V segments were called functional above 56.7% productive rearrangements and were called segregating when the between-donor standard deviation exceeded 5%. A statistical classification framework was built to diagnose cytomegalovirus status from the catalog of TCR beta chain sequences. A later analysis assigned V and J genes by comparing TCR nucleotide sequences with IMGT/GENE-DB human TR gene sequences. The TCRdist pipeline was used in a later analysis to assign CDR3 sequences and most-parsimonious VDJ recombination scenarios. In a later analysis, each TCR beta chain was defined by its CDR3 amino acid sequence together with its V-gene family, and reads without a unique V-gene family were excluded. A later analysis removed 500 to 600 highly shared, low-generation-probability nucleotide sequences to deal with suspected cross-contamination and a sequencing artifact. For each public chain, a later analysis derived a clonal expansion index from normalized ranks of inferred template counts within each repertoire. In a later analysis, generation probabilities were computed using a VDJ recombination model fitted to out-of-frame rearrangements, and the results were checked against IGoR. Hypergeometric tests were used in a later analysis to score TCR-TCR, TCR-HLA and TCR-CMV co-occurrence, with a repertoire-size bias correction applied to the TCR pairs. False discovery rates were estimated in a later analysis by permuting HLA or CMV assignments 20 times. A later analysis grouped co-occurring TCRs with DBSCAN, adding TCRdist sequence similarity when clustering within HLA-allele-positive subsets. Co-occurrence clustering excluded repertoires with fewer than 30,000 or more than 120,000 public chains, plus five with anomalous nucleotide sharing. What TCRdb holds here is the immuneACCESS table cut down to in-frame rearrangements. Part of the clones is not present; checked against another copy, under half of the missing clones reflect an unresolved V gene, and the others are unexplained. The D gene and trimming were derived from the DNA, and the V and J assignments and clone size from that table. The sample records 200,000 to 250,000 clones, around 89% of which are singletons. The ten largest make up 1% of the sample.

The cohort comprised some 700 healthy bone marrow donors. All cohort members were sampled while nominally healthy, although unrecorded immune exposures were likely present. The donor tested CMV seronegative and was one of the 352 seronegative cohort members. A peripheral blood sample was provided by each donor, and peripheral blood mononuclear cells were used for TCR beta sequencing. Genomic DNA was extracted from the blood cell samples with the Qiagen DNeasy Blood Extraction Kit. Regarding this clone: Its antigen is not yet known. There are no base qualities to consult, and no much larger clone falls within one base. Other nucleotide sequences from this sample produce the same CDR3.

Sequencing was performed on PBMCs. The source is a woman between 18 and 30 years old in good health and CMV-seronegative.

CDR3 sequence: CASSPRTANTGELFF. In nucleotide form, the sequence is TGCGCCAGCAGCCCAAGGACAGCGAACACCGGGGAGCTGTTTTTT. The chain links TRBV5-1 with TRBJ2-2; possibly the D gene is TRBD1, per 6 matching bases. From a lookup of the germline V gene, CDR1 and CDR2 are SGHRS and YFSETQ. The junction shows trimming of 4 bases on V and 0 bases on J, plus 10 bases between the germline ends. The CDR3 sequence holds 15 residues, the cysteine and phenylalanine included. Kept here is only the CDR3 DNA, which spans 45 bases and is read in frame from base 1.